This T cell receptor (beta chain) was recorded in a study of cytomegalovirus exposure and HLA in healthy donors. Study context: Earlier sequencing of about 200 million T cells yielded fewer than 140 million unique TCR beta sequences. Overall study results and limits: The study designated around 150 TCR beta chains cytomegalovirus-associated. Testing in vitro showed three CMV-associated chains specific for CMV antigens. In a later analysis, a missense DCLRE1C variant was linked to TCR beta V- and J-gene trimming.

Comment on this clone: Its specificity is not known. One end of the junction varies from germline; a read error may be responsible.

The CDR3 loop spans 13 amino acids. Germline loops: CDR1 SGHRS, CDR2 YFSETQ. Primers: 60 Vbeta forward and 13 Jbeta reverse. This table comes from immunoSEQ multiplex PCR, and its TCRdb copy is limited to in-frame clones, with some not included. The sample contains 150,000 to 200,000 clones, around four fifths of which appear only once. This clonotype was obtained from a man over 45 in good health and CMV-seropositive. What was sequenced was PBMCs. The gene calls are TRBV5-1 and TRBJ2-6, with D possibly being TRBD1 (5 bases). The CDR3 reads CASSLSGANGLTF. CDR3 nucleotides: TGCGCCAGCAGCTTGTCTGGGGCCAACGGCCTGACTTTC.